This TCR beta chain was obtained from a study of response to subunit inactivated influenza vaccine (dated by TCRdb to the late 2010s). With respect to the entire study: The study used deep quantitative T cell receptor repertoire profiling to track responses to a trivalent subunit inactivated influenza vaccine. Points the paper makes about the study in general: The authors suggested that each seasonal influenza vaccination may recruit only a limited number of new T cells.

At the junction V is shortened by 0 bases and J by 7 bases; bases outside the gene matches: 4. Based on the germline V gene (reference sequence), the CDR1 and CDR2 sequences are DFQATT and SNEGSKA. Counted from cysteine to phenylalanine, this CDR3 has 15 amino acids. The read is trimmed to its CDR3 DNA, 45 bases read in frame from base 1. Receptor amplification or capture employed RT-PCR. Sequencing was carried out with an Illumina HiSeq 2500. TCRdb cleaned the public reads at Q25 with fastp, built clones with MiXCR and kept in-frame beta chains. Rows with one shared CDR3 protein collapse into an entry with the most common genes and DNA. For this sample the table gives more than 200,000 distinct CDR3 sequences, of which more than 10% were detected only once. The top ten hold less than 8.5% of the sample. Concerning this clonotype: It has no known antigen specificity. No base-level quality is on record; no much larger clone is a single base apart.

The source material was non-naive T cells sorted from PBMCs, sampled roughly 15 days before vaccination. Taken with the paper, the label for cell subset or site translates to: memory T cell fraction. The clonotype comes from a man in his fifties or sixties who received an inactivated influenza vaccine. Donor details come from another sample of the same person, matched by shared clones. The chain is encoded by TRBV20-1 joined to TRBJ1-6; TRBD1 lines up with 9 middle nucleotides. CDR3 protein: CSAREGQGRNSPLHF. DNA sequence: TGCAGTGCTAGAGAGGGACAGGGCAGAAATTCACCCCTCCACTTT.